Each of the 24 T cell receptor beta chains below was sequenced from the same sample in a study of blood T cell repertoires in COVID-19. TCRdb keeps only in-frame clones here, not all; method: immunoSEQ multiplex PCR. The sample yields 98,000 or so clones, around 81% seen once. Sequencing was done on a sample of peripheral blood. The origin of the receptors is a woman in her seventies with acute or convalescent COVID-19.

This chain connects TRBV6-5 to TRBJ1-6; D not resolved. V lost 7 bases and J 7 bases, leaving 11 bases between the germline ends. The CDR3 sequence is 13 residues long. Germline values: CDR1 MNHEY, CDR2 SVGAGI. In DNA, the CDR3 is TGTGCCAGCACCACTACGAGGAATTCACCCCTCCACTTT. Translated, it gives CASTTTRNSPLHF.

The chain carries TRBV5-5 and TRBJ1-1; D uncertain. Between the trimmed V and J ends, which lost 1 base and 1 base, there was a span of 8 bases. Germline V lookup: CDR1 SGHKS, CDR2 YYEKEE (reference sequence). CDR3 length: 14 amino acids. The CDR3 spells CASSLTPGNTEAFF. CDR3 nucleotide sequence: TGTGCCAGCAGCTTGACACCGGGGAACACTGAAGCTTTCTTT.

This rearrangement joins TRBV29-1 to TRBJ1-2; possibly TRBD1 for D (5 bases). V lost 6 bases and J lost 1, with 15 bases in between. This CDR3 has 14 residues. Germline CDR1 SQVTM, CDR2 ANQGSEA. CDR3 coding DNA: TGCAGCGTAACCTTCGTCGGGGGTAACTATGGCTACACCTTC. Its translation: CSVTFVGGNYGYTF. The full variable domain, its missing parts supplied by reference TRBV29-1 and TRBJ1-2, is SAVISQKPSRDICQRGTSLTIQCQVDSQVTMMFWYRQQPGQSLTLIATANQGSEATYESGFVIDKFPISRPNLTFSTLTVSNMSPEDSSIYLCSVTFVGGNYGYTFGSGTRLTVV.

The CDR3 protein is CASSQDGSHGYYRGEKLFF. The CDR3 nucleotides are TGCGCCAGCAGCCAAGATGGTTCACACGGCTACTACCGTGGTGAAAAACTGTTTTTT. The J gene is TRBJ1-4, the V gene TRBV4-1; D is ambiguous. V gave up 0 bases and J gave up 7 bases, with 24 bases separating them. CDR1 is MGHRA, CDR2 YSYEKL, per germline. The length of the CDR3 is 19 residues.

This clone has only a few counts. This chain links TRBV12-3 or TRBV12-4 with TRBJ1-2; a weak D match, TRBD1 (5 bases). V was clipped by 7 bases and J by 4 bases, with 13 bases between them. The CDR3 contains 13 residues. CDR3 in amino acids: CASTLGGTYGYTF. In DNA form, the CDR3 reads TGTGCCAGCACCTTGGGGGGTACCTATGGCTACACCTTC.

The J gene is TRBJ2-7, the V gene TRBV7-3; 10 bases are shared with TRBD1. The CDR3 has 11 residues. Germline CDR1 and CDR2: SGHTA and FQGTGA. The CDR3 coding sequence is TGTGCCAGCAGCCCCAGGACAGGGGGTTGCGTC. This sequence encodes CASSPRTGGCV.

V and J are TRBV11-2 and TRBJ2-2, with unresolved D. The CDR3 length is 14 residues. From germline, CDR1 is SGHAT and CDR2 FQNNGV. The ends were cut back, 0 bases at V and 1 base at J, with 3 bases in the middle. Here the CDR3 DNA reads TGTGCCAGCAGCTTAGATCGGAACACCGGGGAGCTGTTTTTT. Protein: CASSLDRNTGELFF.

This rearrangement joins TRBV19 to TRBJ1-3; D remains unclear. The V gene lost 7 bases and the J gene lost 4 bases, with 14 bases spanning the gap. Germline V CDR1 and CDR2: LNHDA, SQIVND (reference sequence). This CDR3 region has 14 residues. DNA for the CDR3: TGTGCCAGTATCCGAGAGGTATACGGAAACACCATATATTTT. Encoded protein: CASIREVYGNTIYF.

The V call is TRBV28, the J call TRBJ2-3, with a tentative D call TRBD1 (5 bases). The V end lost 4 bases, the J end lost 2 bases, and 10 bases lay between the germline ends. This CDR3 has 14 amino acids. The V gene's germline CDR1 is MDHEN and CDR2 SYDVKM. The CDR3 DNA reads TGTGCCAGCAGTTGGGGCGCCCCCACAGATACGCAGTATTTT. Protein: CASSWGAPTDTQYF.

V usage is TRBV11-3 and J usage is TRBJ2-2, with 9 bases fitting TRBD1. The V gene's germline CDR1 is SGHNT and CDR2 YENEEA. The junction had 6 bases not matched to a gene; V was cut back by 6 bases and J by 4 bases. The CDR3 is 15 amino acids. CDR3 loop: CASSLTGGRTGELFF. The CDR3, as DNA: TGTGCCAGCAGTCTCACAGGGGGCCGCACCGGGGAGCTGTTTTTT.

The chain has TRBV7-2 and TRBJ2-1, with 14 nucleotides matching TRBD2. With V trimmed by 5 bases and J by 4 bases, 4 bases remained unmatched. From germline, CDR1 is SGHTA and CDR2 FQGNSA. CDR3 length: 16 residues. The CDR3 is CASSRGTSGGYNEQFF. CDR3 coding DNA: TGTGCCAGCAGCAGAGGGACTAGCGGGGGTTACAATGAGCAGTTCTTC.

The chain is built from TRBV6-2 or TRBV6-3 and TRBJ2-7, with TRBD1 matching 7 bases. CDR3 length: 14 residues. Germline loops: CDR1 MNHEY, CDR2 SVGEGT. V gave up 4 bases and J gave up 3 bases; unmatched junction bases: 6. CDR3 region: CASSWGTGVYEQYV. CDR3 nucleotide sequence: TGTGCCAGCAGTTGGGGTACAGGGGTCTACGAGCAGTACGTC.

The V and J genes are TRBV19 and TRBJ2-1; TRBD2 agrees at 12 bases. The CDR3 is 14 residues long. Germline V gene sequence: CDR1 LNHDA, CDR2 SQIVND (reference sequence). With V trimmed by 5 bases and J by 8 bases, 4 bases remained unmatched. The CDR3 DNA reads TGTGCCAGTAGTCCTAGCGGGAGGGGCGATGAGCAGTTCTTC. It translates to CASSPSGRGDEQFF.

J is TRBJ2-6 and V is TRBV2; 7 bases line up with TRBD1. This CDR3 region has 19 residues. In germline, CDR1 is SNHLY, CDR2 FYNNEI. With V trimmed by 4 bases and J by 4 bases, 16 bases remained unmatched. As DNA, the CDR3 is TGTGCCAGCAGTGTACCAAGCGGACAGGCACCTTCGGGGGCCAACGTCCTGACTTTC. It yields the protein CASSVPSGQAPSGANVLTF.

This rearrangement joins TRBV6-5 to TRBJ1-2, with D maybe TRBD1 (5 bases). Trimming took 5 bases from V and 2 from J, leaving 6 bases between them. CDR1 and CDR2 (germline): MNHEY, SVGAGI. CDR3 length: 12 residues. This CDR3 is CASSPGNYGYTF. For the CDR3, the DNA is TGTGCCAGCAGTCCAGGGAACTATGGCTACACCTTC.

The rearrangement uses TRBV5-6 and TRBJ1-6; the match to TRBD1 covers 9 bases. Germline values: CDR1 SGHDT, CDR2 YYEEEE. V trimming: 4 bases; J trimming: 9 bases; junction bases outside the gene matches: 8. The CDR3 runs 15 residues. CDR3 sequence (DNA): TGTGCCAGCAGCCCGGCAACAGGGGGCGCTTCACCCCTCCACTTT. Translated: CASSPATGGASPLHF.

CDR3 amino acids: CASSQVGGGAIYF. Here the CDR3 DNA reads TGTGCCAGCAGCCAAGTGGGTGGAGGCGCCATATATTTT. The chain couples TRBV3-1 (or the pseudogene TRBV3-2) to TRBJ1-3; no definite D call. In germline, CDR1 is LGHDT, CDR2 YNNKEL (reference sequence). Trimming shortened V by 1 base and J by 11 bases, and 12 bases separated the two germline ends. The CDR3 is made up of 13 amino acids.

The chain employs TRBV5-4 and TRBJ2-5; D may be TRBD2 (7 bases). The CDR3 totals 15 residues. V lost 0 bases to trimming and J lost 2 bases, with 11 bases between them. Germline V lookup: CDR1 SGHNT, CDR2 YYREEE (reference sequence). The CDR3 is CASSLAGGRQETQYF. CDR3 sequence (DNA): TGTGCCAGCAGCTTGGCGGGGGGCCGACAAGAGACCCAGTACTTC.

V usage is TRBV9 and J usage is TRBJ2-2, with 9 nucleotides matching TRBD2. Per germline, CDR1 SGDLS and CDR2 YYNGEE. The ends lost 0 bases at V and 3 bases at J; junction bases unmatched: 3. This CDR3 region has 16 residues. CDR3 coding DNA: TGTGCCAGCAGCGTAGGACTAGCGGACTACACCGGGGAGCTGTTTTTT. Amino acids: CASSVGLADYTGELFF.

In nucleotides, the CDR3 is TGTGCCAGCACCCGGGGCGGGGGGGCGGAGACCCAGTACTTC. Translation gives CASTRGGGAETQYF. The chain has TRBV7-2 and TRBJ2-5, with 9 bases that match TRBD2. The CDR3 covers 14 residues. Trimming took 7 bases from V and 5 from J; bases not matched to a gene: 8. Germline V gene sequence: CDR1 SGHTA, CDR2 FQGNSA. Full variable domain (missing parts from reference TRBV7-2 and TRBJ2-5): GAGVSQSPSNKVTEKGKDVELRCDPISGHTALYWYRQSLGQGLEFLIYFQGNSAPDKSGLPSDRFSAERTGGSVSTLTIQRTQQEDSAVYLCASTRGGGAETQYFGPGTRLLVL.

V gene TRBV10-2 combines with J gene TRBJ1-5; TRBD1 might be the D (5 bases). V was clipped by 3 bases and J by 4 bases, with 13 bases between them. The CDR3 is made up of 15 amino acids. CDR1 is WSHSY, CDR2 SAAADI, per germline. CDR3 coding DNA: TGCGCCAGCAGTGATATGGGGGGGTTAAATCAGCCCCAGCATTTT. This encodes CASSDMGGLNQPQHF.

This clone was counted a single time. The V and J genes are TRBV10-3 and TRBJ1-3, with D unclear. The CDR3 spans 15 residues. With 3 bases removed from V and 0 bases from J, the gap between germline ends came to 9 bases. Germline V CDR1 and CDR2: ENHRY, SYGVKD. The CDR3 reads CAISDSDSSGNTIYF. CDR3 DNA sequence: TGTGCCATCAGTGACAGCGATAGCTCTGGAAACACCATATATTTT.

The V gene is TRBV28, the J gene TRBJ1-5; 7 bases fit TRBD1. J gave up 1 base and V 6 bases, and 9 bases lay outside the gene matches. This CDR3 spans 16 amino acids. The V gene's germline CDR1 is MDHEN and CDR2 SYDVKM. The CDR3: CASRGTPGGSNQPQHF. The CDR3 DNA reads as TGTGCCAGCAGGGGTACCCCAGGGGGGAGCAATCAGCCCCAGCATTTT.

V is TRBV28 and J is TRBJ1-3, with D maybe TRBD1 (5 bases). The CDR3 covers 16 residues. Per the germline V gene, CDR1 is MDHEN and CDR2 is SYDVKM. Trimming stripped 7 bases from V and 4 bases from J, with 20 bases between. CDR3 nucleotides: TGTGCCAGCACTCACGACGGGGGGAGCCTGGGAAACACCATATATTTT. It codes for CASTHDGGSLGNTIYF.